The rows below give T cell receptor beta chains drawn from one sample of a study of shared clonotypes between healthy human individuals. Method: immunoSEQ multiplex PCR; TCRdb's copy keeps in-frame clones and lacks some. The sample includes approximately 440,000 clones, around 77% of them seen just once. The sequencing input was PBMCs. These receptors were obtained from a woman in her thirties or forties in good health. Some clones in this sample may be carry-over from other donors' samples. The CDR3 runs from the conserved cysteine through the conserved F or W. D genes are given only for firm matches. Size values are once, few and many counts, or a class for expanded clones, and some rows have none.

clone size,D gene,V gene,J gene,CDR3 DNA,CDR3 protein
.,.,TRBV6-5,TRBJ1-2,TGTGCCAGCAGTTACCCGCTCTATGGCTACACCTTC,CASSYPLYGYTF
few,.,TRBV2,TRBJ2-7,TGTGCCAGCAGTGAAATGGCAGCGAGCTCCTACGAGCAGTACTTC,CASSEMAASSYEQYF
once,.,TRBV5-6,TRBJ1-1,TGTGCCAGCAAGAGAACGGGGGTTTGGGTGAGCACTGAAGCTTTCTTT,CASKRTGVWVSTEAFF
few,.,TRBV28,TRBJ2-7,TGTGCCAGCAGTGCCGGGACAAACGTTGCCTACGAGCAGTACTTC,CASSAGTNVAYEQYF
.,.,TRBV15,TRBJ2-7,TGTGCCACCAGCAGGGACTACTACGAGCAGTACTTC,CATSRDYYEQYF
.,TRBD2,TRBV28,TRBJ2-7,TGTGCCACCGCCCGACTAGCGGGGGACTCCTACGAGCAGTACTTC,CATARLAGDSYEQYF
few,TRBD2,TRBV11-2,TRBJ2-3,TGTGCCAGCCGACTAGCGGGAGTAAGGGGGGGCACAGATACGCAGTATTTT,CASRLAGVRGGTDTQYF
.,.,TRBV4-3,TRBJ2-5,TGCGCCAGCAGCCGAGATCCGGGCGAGTGGGAGACCCAGTACTTC,CASSRDPGEWETQYF
.,.,TRBV15,TRBJ1-1,TGTGCCACCAGCGGCCCGGGCGGCCCGAACACTGAAGCTTTCTTT,CATSGPGGPNTEAFF
many,.,TRBV9,TRBJ2-5,TGTGCCAGCAGCGTAGATCCTAGCAGAGGAGAGACCCAGTACTTC,CASSVDPSRGETQYF
.,.,TRBV4-2,TRBJ2-7,TGTGCCAGCAGCCCATTACTTATACAGAACTCCTACGAGCAGTACTTC,CASSPLLIQNSYEQYF
.,.,TRBV7-2,TRBJ1-1,TGTGCCAGCAGCTTAGGAGCGCGACAGACGAACACTGAAGCTTTCTTT,CASSLGARQTNTEAFF
.,.,TRBV5-1,TRBJ2-7,TGCACCAGCAGCATCCGCTCAGGGGCCGAGCAGTACTTC,CTSSIRSGAEQYF
once,TRBD2,TRBV14,TRBJ2-2,TGTGCCAGCAGCTATAGGGAGGCTAGCGGGACCGGGGAGCTGTTTTTT,CASSYREASGTGELFF
.,.,TRBV10-3,TRBJ1-4,TGTGCCATCAGTGAGTCTTTGGACAGCGCGACACTGTTTTTT,CAISESLDSATLFF
.,.,TRBV28,TRBJ1-5,TGTGCCAGCAGTCCAGGTAGCAATCAGCCCCAGCATTTT,CASSPGSNQPQHF
.,.,TRBV7-9,TRBJ2-1,TGTGCCAGCAGCTTAGTGAGGGGCGAAGGGGAGTTCTTC,CASSLVRGEGEFF
.,.,TRBV27,TRBJ1-5,TGTGCCAGCAGTTACAGGGACTATAGCAATCAGCCCCAGCATTTT,CASSYRDYSNQPQHF
many,.,TRBV5-4,TRBJ1-2,TGTGCCAGCAGCAGGGGACCGACCAACTATGGCTACACCTTC,CASSRGPTNYGYTF
.,.,TRBV7-9,TRBJ2-5,TGTGCCAGCAGCCACAACGGGGGTGGGGAGACCCAGTACTTC,CASSHNGGGETQYF
.,.,TRBV9,TRBJ1-2,TGTGCCAGCAGCCCCCGGCCAGCCTGGGACTATGGCTACACCTTC,CASSPRPAWDYGYTF
.,.,TRBV2,TRBJ2-1,TGTGCCAGCAGTCCTAGATTTGAGCAGTTCTTC,CASSPRFEQFF